This T cell receptor beta chain was documented in a study of regulatory T cells in long-lasting Graves disease. Overall study results and limits: TRBV28, TRBJ1-2 and TRBJ2-5 emerged as the favored segments in persistent disease.

Described time point: persistent/refractory GD, antithyroid drugs over 5 years with positive TRAb. PBMCs were the source of the RNA used for TCR sequencing. Graves' disease diagnosis was established per American Thyroid Association guidelines. The CDR3 extends over 20 amino acids. Losses at the gene ends were 1 base for V and 2 bases for J; bases not matched to a gene: 19. Germline-derived CDR1 and CDR2 are MDHEN and SYDVKM. HTBI primers from iRepertoire and Arm-PCR of CDR3 regions yielded the TCR beta libraries. TCRdb re-called the multiplex PCR reads with MiXCR, one entry per CDR3 protein. Of some 420,000 distinct CDR3 sequences in the sample, approximately 23% were seen once. This clonotype was detected many times. Its antigen remains unidentified.

This clonotype originated in a female donor with Graves disease. The chain has TRBV28 and TRBJ2-7, with 8 bases aligning to TRBD1. The sample here was peripheral blood mononuclear cells (PBMCs), taken when the disease was refractory, from a patient treated with antithyroid drugs. CDR3 nucleotide sequence: TGTGCCAGCAGTTTATTTATGGCAGGGGGCCCCCTCGGTTTCACCTACGAGCAGTACTTC. It codes for CASSLFMAGGPLGFTYEQYF.